This note documents a single TCR beta chain sequence. Its cognate antigen is unknown. These data belong to a study of brain metastases from non-small cell lung cancer. Study-wide findings and caveats: In roughly 64% of brain metastases, T-cell clones were expanded compared with matched primary tumors. Metastases had sparse T cells but largely shared repertoires with primaries.

Germline CDR1 reads MNHEY; CDR2 reads SVGAGI. Trimming removed 0 bases at V and 0 bases at J, with 6 bases between. The CDR3 runs 15 residues. Some clones are missing from TCRdb's copy, which holds only in-frame ones; the method was immunoSEQ multiplex PCR. The top ten hold around 4.1% of the sample, which has 7,500 to 10,000 clones, roughly 80% seen once. The V and J genes are TRBV6-5 and TRBJ1-3; D is uncertain. This clonotype originated in a donor aged 40 or older with non-small cell lung cancer. Sequencing used primary lung tumor tissue. CDR3 protein: CASSYSESSGNTIYF. The CDR3 coding sequence is TGTGCCAGCAGTTACTCGGAGAGCTCTGGAAACACCATATATTTT.